This T cell receptor (beta chain) was sequenced for a study of T cells after yellow fever vaccination. TCRdb redid the calling of the 5' RACE reads with MiXCR, one entry per CDR3 protein. The sample consists of 140,000 to 150,000 distinct CDR3 sequences, about 7% of them appearing once. This clonotype was counted many times. Antigen: not known. Regarding the study as a whole: Clonotype sharing between CD4 and CD8 compartments was small. In post-booster samples, most primary-vaccination clones reappeared (approximately 95% CD4, 88% CD8). Within FACS-sorted repertoires, abundant clonotypes contaminating from the bulk population could be present. Although the secondary response was weaker, it peaked faster, at day 5 versus 15.

The germline CDR1 and CDR2 sequences are SQVTM and ANQGSEA. The CDR3 has 16 residues. The junction had 13 bases not matched to a gene; V was cut back by 4 bases and J by 6 bases. This chain joins TRBV29-1 and TRBJ2-2, with 8 bases aligning to TRBD2. The material sequenced was CD4+ T cells sorted from PBMCs, taken 10 days after the yellow fever booster vaccination. The sequence was collected from a man aged 25-40 years who received the YFV17D yellow fever vaccine. CDR3 protein: CSVVGVSGTPAGELFF. As DNA, the CDR3 is TGCAGCGTTGTGGGAGTTAGCGGGACCCCCGCCGGGGAGCTGTTTTTT.